This T cell receptor (beta chain) was sequenced in a study of T cells in Graves' hyperthyroidism and ophthalmopathy (dated by TCRdb to between 2018 and 2021). About the investigation overall: Peripheral blood samples were taken at initial diagnosis, before any treatment was given. TCR V-J signatures able to tell the groups apart were searched for in a discovery cohort of 95 or so patients, of whom fewer than 45 had Graves' ophthalmopathy and about 60 had stable Graves' hyperthyroidism. After sampling, hyperthyroidism patients received methimazole starting at 30 mg daily, and ophthalmopathy patients received high-dose intravenous methylprednisolone. Prospective prediction of ophthalmopathy was tested in an independent validation cohort of about 19 hyperthyroidism patients and some 17 patients who later progressed to ophthalmopathy. The 90 to 100 discovery patients were randomly divided into training and test sets at a 7:3 ratio. In roughly six Graves' hyperthyroidism patients, the study also compared T-cell repertoires from thyroid tissue with T-cell repertoires from blood. The paper reports TCR Vbeta CDR3 sequencing of approximately 130 peripheral blood samples: some 44 ophthalmopathy, under 80 hyperthyroidism and 17 progressor patients. Overall results and qualifications from the work: Ophthalmopathy was separated from stable hyperthyroidism by a 13 V-J signature model, with approximately 86% sensitivity and 81% to 82% specificity obtained in cross-validation and 80%/75% obtained in testing. During validation, the model predicted progression to ophthalmopathy a median of approximately 6 months ahead of onset, with almost 71% sensitivity and 72% to 85% specificity. No statistical method was used to set the sample size in advance, and investigators knew the group allocation. Blood samples also contained most of the expanded thyroid clonotypes (frequency above 0.001), which suggests that blood repertoires may reflect thyroid immune responses.

This clonotype showed up many times. Its antigen is currently not known. No quality values exist for individual bases; no much larger clone is one base distant. Taken from cysteine to phenylalanine, the CDR3 has 13 residues. Here the CDR3 DNA is all that survives: 39 bases in frame from base 1. CDR1 and CDR2, looked up from the germline V gene, are SGHTA and FQGNSA. V is cut by 4 bases and J by 1 base, and the space between the germline ends is 4 bases. Ophthalmopathy patients had moderately to severely active disease, with a Clinical Activity Score of 3 or more, a NOSPECS grade of 4 or more, and a disease duration of less than 3 months. Patients with uncontrolled infections, other autoimmune diseases, pregnancy or lactation were excluded. Diagnoses were established on the basis of clinical symptoms, serum thyroxine and TRAb, thyroid ultrasound, and orbital computed tomography. PBMCs were separated from around 9.1 ml of fresh peripheral blood using Ficoll-Paque density gradient centrifugation. Trizol reagent was used to extract total RNA, and RNA quality was then checked on an Agilent 2100 Bioanalyzer.

The TCR beta CDR3 regions were amplified from RNA transcripts. A first-round RT-PCR of the TCR CDR3 used the HTBI primer set with the Qiagen OneStep RT-PCR kit. The libraries were constructed in a second round of multiplex PCR and then size-selected and purified. Paired-end sequencing of the libraries was performed with 100 bp reads on an Illumina HiSeq2000. Regarding the original processing steps: Raw data were processed with SOAPnuke, discarding reads with adapters, uncalled bases, mean Phred below 15, or no exact constant-primer or identifier match. High-quality paired reads were merged with COPE v1.2.5, and unique nucleotide sequences were defined as clonotypes. MiTCR v1.1 was used to align clonotypes to the IMGT TRBV, TRBD and TRBJ reference segments. Analysis was restricted to V-J combinations with a frequency above 0.0001, which covered roughly 99% of repertoires. A TCS score was defined as the ratio between F50 (clonal expansion) and ExV (chaos), using BLOSUM62-based TCRdist between CDR3 peptides within each V-J. Welch's t-statistics and random forest reduced some 510 V-J features to 13, which were used in a naive Bayes classifier (R e1071). TCRdb cleaned the public reads at Q25 with fastp, built clones with MiXCR and kept in-frame beta chains. One record per CDR3 amino acid sequence lists the most common genes and DNA. These V and J calls derive from TCRdb rather than the authors' analysis. For this sample there are around 620,000 distinct CDR3 sequences; 12% to 15% appear just once. The leading ten clones occupy roughly 7% of the sample.

The chain couples TRBV7-2 to TRBJ1-4; no D gene is confidently identified. The sample taken for sequencing was blood. The TCR sequence derives from a woman under 30 with Graves' ophthalmopathy. The DNA sequence is as follows: TGTGCCAGCAGCTGGGGAACTAATGAAAAACTGTTTTTT. This sequence encodes CASSWGTNEKLFF.